Shown below are 8 T cell receptor beta chains from a single sample sequenced in a study of blood T cells in healthy people across ages (dated by TCRdb to between 2015 and 2016). Library preparation employed 5' RACE. TCRdb shows the sequencer as Illumina HiSeq 2500. A second PCR of about 6 to 11 cycles was performed with a sample-barcoded 5' primer and a J-beta primer mix. TCRdb redid the processing of the public reads, applying fastp at Q25 and MiXCR, and retained in-frame beta chains. Here each entry gathers all rows of one CDR3 protein and keeps the most common genes and DNA. The sample records more than 700,000 distinct CDR3 sequences, approximately 55% of which are singletons. The ten largest clonotypes hold approximately 41% of the sample. The sequenced sample was blood. These receptor sequences come from a man at least 80 years old in good health.

The chain combines TRBV6-5 with TRBJ1-1, with D tentatively TRBD1 (6 bases). V was clipped by 0 bases and J by 5 bases, with 13 bases between them. Germline loops: CDR1 MNHEY, CDR2 SVGAGI. The CDR3 spans 15 residues. This CDR3 reads CASSYSGQGRTEAFF. CDR3 nucleotides: TGTGCCAGCAGTTACTCGGGGCAGGGGAGGACTGAAGCTTTCTTT.

The rearrangement uses TRBV12-3 or TRBV12-4 and TRBJ2-3; TRBD2 matches at 7 bases. Unmatched junction bases numbered 10, after V lost 5 bases and J lost 2 bases. CDR3 length: 16 residues. CDR3 sequence reads: CASSHRTRGPTDTQYF. The CDR3 DNA reads TGTGCCAGCAGTCACCGGACTAGAGGTCCCACAGATACGCAGTATTTT.

V is TRBV20-1 and J is TRBJ1-5, with a possible D match to TRBD1 (5 bases). Germline V lookup: CDR1 DFQATT, CDR2 SNEGSKA (reference sequence). The CDR3 has 14 amino acids. V was pared by 6 bases and J by 5 bases, with 17 bases between. CDR3 residues: CSAPMGGPDQPQHF. The DNA for the CDR3 is TGCAGTGCCCCAATGGGGGGTCCCGATCAGCCCCAGCATTTT.

The chain carries TRBV27 and TRBJ2-7, with 14 positions matching TRBD2. J lost 5 bases, V lost 3 bases, and 6 bases had no gene match. The CDR3 is made up of 16 amino acids. Germline V gene sequence: CDR1 MNHEY, CDR2 SMNVEV (reference sequence). Here the CDR3 reads CASSLSGLAGADEQYF. DNA for the CDR3: TGTGCCAGCAGTTTGTCGGGACTAGCGGGAGCAGACGAGCAGTACTTC.

A word on this clonotype: At one end, the junction sequence differs from germline, possibly due to a read error. V and J are TRBV5-5 and TRBJ1-2; TRBD1 matches 10 bases. Germline lookup yields CDR1 SGHKS and CDR2 YYEKEE (reference sequence). The CDR3 length is 15 residues. CDR3 bases: TGTGCCAGCAGCAGGACAGGGGGGGAGGACTATGACTACACCTTC. It is translated as CASSRTGGEDYDYTF.

V and J are TRBV3-1 and TRBJ2-1; TRBD1 or TRBD2 may be the D gene (5 bases each). This CDR3 region has 15 residues. Germline V CDR1 and CDR2: LGHDT, YNNKEL (reference sequence). V was cut by 4 bases and J by 0 bases, with 10 bases left in between. CDR3 amino acids: CASSLLGDSYNEQFF. CDR3 DNA: TGTGCCAGCAGCCTCTTGGGGGACTCCTACAATGAGCAGTTCTTC.

The chain has TRBV6-6 and TRBJ2-7, with 7 bases aligning to TRBD1. The CDR3 has 17 amino acids. Germline CDR1 MNHNY, CDR2 SVGAGI (reference sequence). The junction had 16 bases not matched to a gene; V was cut back by 2 bases and J by 6 bases. The CDR3 nucleotides read TGTGCCAGCAGTTACGATCTAGTAGGAGACAGGGTAGCCGAGCAGTACTTC. The encoded protein is CASSYDLVGDRVAEQYF.

This clonotype has just a few counts. The chain couples TRBV3-1 to TRBJ1-4; D remains ambiguous. Between the trimmed V and J ends, which lost 4 bases and 4 bases, there was a span of 7 bases. This CDR3 is 13 amino acids long. Germline CDR1 LGHDT, CDR2 YNNKEL (reference sequence). The chain's CDR3 is CASSRGNNEKLFF. The CDR3 DNA sequence: TGTGCCAGCAGCCGGGGAAATAATGAAAAACTGTTTTTT.